Presented here are 21 T cell receptor beta chains from one specimen sequenced in a study of shared clonotypes between healthy human individuals. Libraries were prepared by immunoSEQ multiplex PCR; TCRdb keeps only in-frame clonotypes and omits some of them. The repertoire holds hundreds of thousands of clones, with approximately 96% as singletons. CD8 cells regarded as naive lacked CD45RO, were positively chosen for CCR7, and omitted terminally differentiated effector memory CD45RA+ cells. Material for sequencing was naive CD8+ T cells sorted from blood. Source of these receptors: a woman aged 30 to 39 in good health.

Only one count was recorded for this clone. The V gene is TRBV13, the J gene TRBJ2-7, with D possibly being TRBD2 (5 bases). CDR3 length: 14 amino acids. Trimming shortened V by 7 bases and J by 5 bases, and 18 bases separated the two germline ends. CDR1 is PRHDT and CDR2 is FYEKMQ in the germline V gene (reference sequence). CDR3 protein: CASTVTRRIDEQYF. The DNA of the CDR3 is TGTGCCAGCACCGTTACTAGGAGAATCGACGAGCAGTACTTC.

The genes are TRBV5-1 and TRBJ2-1, with 13 bases fitting TRBD2. The germline gives CDR1 SGHRS, CDR2 YFSETQ. The CDR3 consists of 15 residues. Trimming at V came to 3 bases and at J to 6 bases, leaving 3 bases not matched to a gene. Here the CDR3 reads CASSSRTSGSNEQFF. In DNA, the CDR3 is TGCGCCAGCAGCTCCCGGACTAGCGGGAGCAATGAGCAGTTCTTC.

J is TRBJ1-2 and V is TRBV7-2; weak D call: TRBD1 (5 bases). V was trimmed by 4 bases and J by 5 bases, leaving 17 bases between them. This CDR3 region has 15 residues. Germline V gene data show CDR1 as SGHTA and CDR2 as FQGNSA. The CDR3 coding sequence is TGTGCCAGCAGCTCGACTCCAGGGTCGGTATATGGCTACACCTTC. As protein: CASSSTPGSVYGYTF.

The genes are TRBV5-6 and TRBJ2-1; D uncertain. Germline V gives CDR1 SGHDT, CDR2 YYEEEE. Trimming took 6 bases from V and 8 from J, leaving 15 bases between them. The CDR3 is 13 residues long. The CDR3: CASTLASHDEQFF. The CDR3 DNA sequence: TGTGCCAGCACTTTAGCTAGTCACGATGAGCAGTTCTTC.

The chain links TRBV5-1 to TRBJ2-3; 10 positions match TRBD2. The CDR3 has 17 residues. The V segment lost 1 base and the J segment 4 bases; nucleotides outside the gene matches: 9. In germline, CDR1 is SGHRS, CDR2 YFSETQ. The CDR3 bases are TGCGCCAGCAGCTTGCCTACTAGCGGGATGATCGCAGATACGCAGTATTTT. This sequence encodes CASSLPTSGMIADTQYF.

The chain joins TRBV15 to TRBJ1-5, with a tentative D call TRBD1 (5 bases). Germline V gives CDR1 LNHNV, CDR2 YYDKDF (reference sequence). The V end lost 0 bases, the J end lost 5 bases, and 20 bases lay between the germline ends. The CDR3 is 18 residues long. The CDR3 region has the DNA TGTGCCACCAGCAGAGATGGCCCAGGGATTTATTTAGATCAGCCCCAGCATTTT. Protein: CATSRDGPGIYLDQPQHF.

V gene TRBV29-1 combines with J gene TRBJ1-1; D remains unclear. V lost 6 bases and J lost 10, with 15 bases in between. Germline V CDR1 and CDR2: SQVTM, ANQGSEA. The CDR3 spans 11 residues. The CDR3 loop reads CSVPASWGAFF. The DNA of the CDR3 is TGCAGCGTGCCAGCCTCCTGGGGAGCTTTCTTT.

The chain couples TRBV4-1 to TRBJ2-3; no reliable D call. The CDR3 extends over 17 amino acids. The germline V gene encodes CDR1 MGHRA and CDR2 YSYEKL. Trimming shortened V by 6 bases and J by 2 bases, and 21 bases separated the two germline ends. The CDR3 DNA is TGCGCCAGCAGTCTAAGGACGTTTGCCCCCGACACAGATACGCAGTATTTT. This translates into CASSLRTFAPDTDTQYF.

This chain uses TRBV11-2 with TRBJ2-5; 11 positions agree with TRBD2. With 5 bases clipped from V and 1 base from J, the junction kept 15 bases outside the gene matches. The CDR3 has 19 residues. The germline V gene has CDR1 SGHAT and CDR2 FQNNGV. CDR3 in amino acids: CASSAPSTSGTQSQETQYF. CDR3 nucleotides: TGTGCCAGCAGCGCCCCTTCGACTAGCGGGACCCAATCCCAAGAGACCCAGTACTTC.

The chain joins TRBV7-9 to TRBJ2-7; D call uncertain. The CDR3 totals 15 residues. Trimming stripped 2 bases from V and 2 bases from J, with 13 bases between. Germline CDR1 is SEHNR and CDR2 is FQNEAQ (reference sequence). The CDR3 DNA follows: TGTGCCAGCAGCTTATGGCTATCGGAAACCTACGAGCAGTACTTC. Translated, it gives CASSLWLSETYEQYF.

The chain joins TRBV27 to TRBJ2-5, with 9 bases fitting TRBD1. The J call is doubtful: the DNA matches TRBJ2-7 better. Germline values: CDR1 MNHEY, CDR2 SMNVEV (reference sequence). CDR3 length equals 15 residues. CDR3 loop: CASSSREGQGYEQYF. CDR3 nucleotide sequence: TGTGCCAGCAGTTCCCGAGAGGGACAGGGCTACGAGCAGTACTTC.

The gene calls are TRBV29-1 and TRBJ2-5, with TRBD2 as a possible D gene (6 bases). Germline loops: CDR1 SQVTM, CDR2 ANQGSEA. This CDR3 contains 15 residues. V dropped 3 bases and J dropped 1 base, with 15 bases sitting between them. The CDR3 here is CSVETNLGLQETQYF. Here the CDR3 DNA reads TGCAGCGTTGAGACCAACTTGGGACTCCAAGAGACCCAGTACTTC.

This chain connects TRBV7-2 to TRBJ2-6; D remains unclear. Germline CDR1 and CDR2: SGHTA and FQGNSA. V was shortened by 1 base and J by 4 bases, with 5 bases between the two germline ends. The CDR3 is made up of 14 amino acids. The CDR3 DNA sequence: TGTGCCAGCAGCTTAGGTCTGGGGGCCAACGTCCTGACTTTC. It translates to CASSLGLGANVLTF. Looking up the rest from reference TRBV7-2 and TRBJ2-6 gives the full variable domain: GAGVSQSPSNKVTEKGKDVELRCDPISGHTALYWYRQSLGQGLEFLIYFQGNSAPDKSGLPSDRFSAERTGGSVSTLTIQRTQQEDSAVYLCASSLGLGANVLTFGAGSRLTVL.

This chain uses TRBV5-1 with TRBJ1-2; tentatively, D is TRBD1 (5 bases). The CDR3 contains 15 residues. Germline CDR1 and CDR2: SGHRS and YFSETQ. Trimming cost V 3 bases and J 4 bases, with 16 bases left between them. CDR3 residues: CASSSRPDRGYGYTF. As DNA, the CDR3 is TGCGCCAGCAGCTCTCGCCCCGACAGAGGCTATGGCTACACCTTC.

The chain carries TRBV10-3 and TRBJ2-1; 9 bases align to TRBD2. The CDR3 totals 15 residues. J gave up 8 bases and V 0 bases, and 5 bases lay outside the gene matches. The germline gives CDR1 ENHRY, CDR2 SYGVKD. CDR3 nucleotide sequence: TGTGCCATCAGTGAGTCGGGGACTAGCCTGCATGAGCAGTTCTTC. This sequence encodes CAISESGTSLHEQFF.

A single count supports this clone. The gene calls are TRBV27 and TRBJ1-4; perhaps TRBD1 as D (6 bases). Trimming cost V 3 bases and J 3 bases, with 11 bases left between them. The CDR3 runs to 15 residues. Germline loops: CDR1 MNHEY, CDR2 SMNVEV (reference sequence). DNA of the CDR3: TGTGCCAGCAGTTTGGGGGCAGGTTCTAATGAAAAACTGTTTTTT. Amino acid sequence: CASSLGAGSNEKLFF.

The V gene is TRBV6-5, the J gene TRBJ2-7; D unresolved. V was clipped by 4 bases and J by 3 bases, with 10 bases between them. This CDR3 spans 13 amino acids. CDR1 is MNHEY, CDR2 SVGAGI, per germline. The CDR3 here is CASSSSVDYEQYF. For the CDR3, the DNA is TGTGCCAGCAGTTCCAGTGTGGACTACGAGCAGTACTTC.

DNA for the CDR3: TGTGCCAGCAGCGCTTGGGGCACTGAAGCTTTCTTT. Translated: CASSAWGTEAFF. J is TRBJ1-1 and V is TRBV7-9; D not resolved. Germline V lookup: CDR1 SEHNR, CDR2 FQNEAQ (reference sequence). V lost 5 bases and J lost 4, with 8 bases in between. The CDR3 extends over 12 amino acids.

The chain uses TRBV28 and TRBJ1-5; D gene unclear. Germline CDR1 and CDR2: MDHEN and SYDVKM. There are 14 residues in the CDR3. V was shortened by 6 bases and J by 1 base, with 10 bases between the two germline ends. CDR3 amino acids: CASSVGGSNQPQHF. Here the CDR3 DNA reads TGTGCCAGCAGCGTAGGCGGAAGCAATCAGCCCCAGCATTTT.

The chain combines TRBV27 with TRBJ2-2; D ambiguous. In germline, CDR1 is MNHEY, CDR2 SMNVEV (reference sequence). With 6 bases removed from V and 7 bases from J, the gap between germline ends came to 6 bases. The CDR3 has 11 amino acids. As DNA, the CDR3 is TGTGCCAGCAGCCATTACGGGGAGCTGTTTTTT. This sequence encodes CASSHYGELFF.

The chain combines TRBV7-6 with TRBJ2-3, with 7 nucleotides matching TRBD2. Per the germline V gene, CDR1 is SGHVS and CDR2 is FNYEAQ. Trimming cost V 3 bases and J 1 base; bases outside gene matches: 1. The CDR3 spans 14 residues. The chain's CDR3 is CASSFGLGTDTQYF. The CDR3 coding sequence is TGTGCCAGCAGCTTTGGACTAGGCACAGATACGCAGTATTTT.